What follows are 16 T cell receptor beta chains derived from one specimen sequenced in a study of T cells in Graves' hyperthyroidism and ophthalmopathy. Amplification yielded TCR beta CDR3 regions, with RNA transcripts as the source. HTBI primers were the set used in a first-round RT-PCR of the TCR CDR3. TCRdb analysed the multiplex PCR reads with MiXCR anew, one entry per CDR3 protein. The repertoire includes fewer than 400,000 distinct CDR3 sequences, 15% to 19% of them detected once, and 28% sits in the top ten. Source material: blood. The receptor source for this set is a woman younger than 30 with Graves' hyperthyroidism that later progressed to Graves' ophthalmopathy.

This rearrangement joins TRBV27 to TRBJ2-2, with 13 bases fitting TRBD2. V shed 6 bases and J 1 base; nucleotides not matched to a gene: 8. The germline V gene has CDR1 MNHEY and CDR2 SMNVEV (reference sequence). The CDR3 contains 18 residues. For the CDR3, the DNA is TGTGCCAGCAGCCGACCGGGACTAGCGGGACTGAACACCGGGGAGCTGTTTTTT. This codes for CASSRPGLAGLNTGELFF.

About this clonotype: This may stem from a read error, because a much larger clone lies one nucleotide away. The chain couples TRBV30 to TRBJ1-4; D unresolved. Germline V gene data show CDR1 as GTSNPN and CDR2 as SVGIG (reference sequence). The CDR3 length is 14 residues. V lost 1 base and J lost 5, with 11 bases in between. The CDR3 DNA sequence: TGTGCCTGGAGTGCACGCGGGATAAATGAAAAACTGTTTTTT. Translating it yields CAWSARGINEKLFF.

A few counts support this clonotype. The rearrangement joins TRBV20-1 to TRBJ2-7, with D tentatively TRBD2 (7 bases). V shed 6 bases and J shed 0 bases, with 12 bases lying between them. Germline CDR1 and CDR2: DFQATT and SNEGSKA (reference sequence). The CDR3 has 13 residues. DNA for the CDR3: TGCAGTGCCTGGGGGGGCCTCTCCTACGAGCAGTACTTC. Translated: CSAWGGLSYEQYF.

This clonotype has at least ten counts. V is TRBV2 and J is TRBJ1-4, with D unresolved. Germline loops: CDR1 SNHLY, CDR2 FYNNEI. This CDR3 is 13 amino acids long. Trimming stripped 4 bases from V and 8 bases from J, with 11 bases between. The chain's CDR3 is CASSALGSEKLFF. The CDR3 DNA sequence: TGTGCCAGCAGTGCCTTGGGATCAGAAAAACTGTTTTTT.

In its sample, this clonotype was seen many times. This chain links TRBV12-3 or TRBV12-4 with TRBJ2-7; D perhaps matches TRBD1 (6 bases). The CDR3 has 15 residues. V lost 5 bases and J 2 bases, leaving 16 bases between the germline ends. CDR3 sequence reads: CASSRPGHSAYEQYF. The CDR3 region has the DNA TGTGCCAGCAGTCGGCCGGGACATTCAGCCTACGAGCAGTACTTC.

This clonotype was recorded at least ten times. The genes are TRBV2 and TRBJ2-1, with D maybe TRBD2 (5 bases). CDR3 size: 18 residues. CDR1 and CDR2 from the germline V gene are SNHLY and FYNNEI. Trimming left V 3 bases short and J 0 bases short, with 18 bases between. The CDR3 nucleotides read TGTGCCAGCAGTGATCGGCTTAAGCGGAACAGCTCCTACAATGAGCAGTTCTTC. Amino acid sequence: CASSDRLKRNSSYNEQFF.

This clonotype has more than one count but fewer than ten. A read error is possible here, since a much larger clone lies one base away. The chain combines TRBV28 with TRBJ2-5; tentative D call: TRBD2 (5 bases). Germline V gene lookup returns CDR1 MDHEN and CDR2 SYDVKM. The V gene lost 11 bases and the J gene lost 2 bases, with 21 bases spanning the gap. The length of the CDR3 is 15 residues. The CDR3, as DNA: TGTGCCGGCACCGCCTGGGGAAGCGGACAAGAGACCCAGTACTTC. Amino acids: CAGTAWGSGQETQYF.

This clonotype occurred a few times. The V gene is TRBV30, the J gene TRBJ1-3; weak D call: TRBD1 (6 bases). This CDR3 is 15 amino acids long. Trimming removed 2 bases at V and 5 bases at J, with 16 bases between. Germline CDR1 is GTSNPN and CDR2 is SVGIG (reference sequence). The CDR3 loop reads CAWSPRGAVRNTIYF. CDR3 nucleotide sequence: TGTGCCTGGAGTCCTCGGGGGGCAGTCAGAAACACCATATATTTT.

V and J are TRBV4-2 and TRBJ2-1; 8 nucleotides line up with TRBD2. The CDR3 has 15 amino acids. Germline V gene sequence: CDR1 LGHNA, CDR2 YNFKEQ. V lost 0 bases and J lost 5; bases outside the gene matches: 3. Here the CDR3 DNA reads TGTGCCAGCAGCCAAGATGGAGCGGGAGACAATGAGCAGTTCTTC. Translating gives CASSQDGAGDNEQFF.

This clonotype was seen more than once but under ten times. The CDR3 reads CASSLVGLAGVFEQFF. CDR3 DNA sequence: TGTGCCAGCAGCTTGGTCGGACTAGCGGGAGTGTTTGAGCAGTTCTTC. The V call is TRBV5-4, the J call TRBJ2-1; 13 bases fit TRBD2. The CDR3 consists of 16 residues. CDR1 SGHNT and CDR2 YYREEE come from the germline V gene (reference sequence). The V segment lost 0 bases and the J segment 9 bases; nucleotides outside the gene matches: 6.

The chain recombines TRBV6-2 or TRBV6-3 with TRBJ2-7; 12 nucleotides line up with TRBD2. This CDR3 is 15 amino acids long. The junction had 6 bases not matched to a gene; V was cut back by 7 bases and J by 2 bases. From germline, CDR1 is MNHEY and CDR2 SVGEGT. CDR3 DNA: TGTGCCAGCACCAATTGGACTAGCGGGGCCTACGAGCAGTACTTC. Translated: CASTNWTSGAYEQYF.

This clonotype was observed at least ten times. This sequence joins TRBV5-1 and TRBJ2-1; 7 bases align to TRBD2. Germline lookup yields CDR1 SGHRS and CDR2 YFSETQ. This CDR3 is built from 16 residues. V was clipped by 0 bases and J by 0 bases; unmatched bases: 3. CDR3: CASSLVAGASYNEQFF. CDR3 coding DNA: TGCGCCAGCAGCTTGGTGGCGGGAGCCTCCTACAATGAGCAGTTCTTC.

This clonotype was seen repeatedly, ten times or more. The V call is TRBV28, the J call TRBJ2-7; 8 nucleotides match TRBD2. Germline V CDR1 and CDR2: MDHEN, SYDVKM. The V gene end was trimmed by 1 base and the J gene end by 1 base; junction bases not matched to a gene: 3. The CDR3 covers 15 residues. The CDR3 reads CASSLSERGSYEQYF. CDR3 DNA: TGTGCCAGCAGTTTATCCGAGCGGGGGTCCTACGAGCAGTACTTC.

Many counts were recorded for this clonotype. This chain links TRBV27 with TRBJ2-3; D possibly matches TRBD1 or TRBD2 (11 bases each). Germline loops: CDR1 MNHEY, CDR2 SMNVEV (reference sequence). V lost 7 bases, J lost 4 bases, and 24 bases lay in between. This CDR3 region has 17 residues. Here the CDR3 reads CASKGRLAGQGADTQYF. The CDR3 bases are TGTGCCAGCAAAGGGCGACTAGCGGGACAGGGGGCAGATACGCAGTATTTT.

On this clonotype itself: A read error may explain this, as a much larger clone is one base away. This chain joins TRBV20-1 and TRBJ2-1, with D hard to call. V dropped 6 bases and J dropped 10 bases, with 22 bases sitting between them. This CDR3 spans 14 amino acids. In germline, CDR1 is DFQATT, CDR2 SNEGSKA (reference sequence). CDR3 coding DNA: TGCAGTGCCCCCCCCCCGGACCGACTGTCCGAGCAGTTCTTC. This gives the protein CSAPPPDRLSEQFF.

V gene TRBV24-1 combines with J gene TRBJ2-1; D possibly corresponds to TRBD2 (5 bases). Trimming cost V 2 bases and J 6 bases, with 19 bases left between them. Germline V gene data show CDR1 as KGHDR and CDR2 as SFDVKD. The CDR3 covers 17 residues. The CDR3 DNA reads as TGTGCCACCAGTGATTATACTGGACTGCCGGGTCGCAATGAGCAGTTCTTC. It is translated as CATSDYTGLPGRNEQFF.